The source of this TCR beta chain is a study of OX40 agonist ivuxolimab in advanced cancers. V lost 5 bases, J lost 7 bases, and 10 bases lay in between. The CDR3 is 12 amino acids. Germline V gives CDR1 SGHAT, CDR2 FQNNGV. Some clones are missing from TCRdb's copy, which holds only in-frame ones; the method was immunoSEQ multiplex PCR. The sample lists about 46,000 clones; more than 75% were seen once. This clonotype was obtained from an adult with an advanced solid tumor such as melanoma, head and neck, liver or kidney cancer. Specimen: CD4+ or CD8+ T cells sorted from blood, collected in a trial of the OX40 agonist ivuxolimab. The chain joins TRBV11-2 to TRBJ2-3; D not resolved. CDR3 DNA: TGTGCCAGCAGCCCCCATCTGAATACGCAGTATTTT. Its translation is CASSPHLNTQYF.